A few counts support the clone carrying this T cell receptor (beta chain). The sample comes from a study of T cells after yellow fever vaccination. This CDR3 is 15 amino acids long. Trimming removed 0 bases from V and 7 bases from J; junction bases left unmatched: 4. Germline V gene data show CDR1 as GTSNPN and CDR2 as SVGIG (reference sequence). A single record per CDR3 protein comes from TCRdb applying MiXCR to the 5' RACE reads. This table has 450,000 to 600,000 distinct CDR3 sequences, approximately 12% appearing once. V usage is TRBV30 and J usage is TRBJ2-1; 12 bases agree with TRBD2. This clonotype was obtained from a man aged 30-40 years who received the YFV17D yellow fever vaccine. This sample comprised PBMCs, obtained on the day of the yellow fever booster vaccination. The DNA for the CDR3 is TGTGCCTGGAGTGTAATTCTAGCGGGAGGGAATGAGCAGTTCTTC. This gives the protein CAWSVILAGGNEQFF.